This is a list of T cell receptor beta chains from one sample in a study of CD8 T cells in ankylosing spondylitis. TCRdb called the 5' RACE reads again in MiXCR, with one record for every CDR3 protein. The sample lists 250,000 to 350,000 distinct CDR3 sequences, 20% to 25% occurring once. The sequenced sample consisted of blood, either unsorted or a sorted T cell fraction (not recorded which). Source of these receptors: a female donor with ankylosing spondylitis or in good health (not recorded which). CDR3s include the opening cysteine and the closing phenylalanine or tryptophan. The D gene is left open where the match is weak. Size is stated for part of the rows, as once, few or many counts, or as a class when the clone is expanded.

clone size: many
J gene: TRBJ2-1
V gene: TRBV3-1
D gene: TRBD2
CDR3 DNA: TGTGCCAGCAGCCAAGCTGGGACTAGCGGGAGTAATGAGCAGTTCTTC
CDR3 protein: CASSQAGTSGSNEQFF

clone size: .
J gene: TRBJ2-7
V gene: TRBV27
D gene: .
CDR3 DNA: TGTGCCAGTGACCGCTACGAGCAGTACTTC
CDR3 protein: CASDRYEQYF

clone size: few
J gene: TRBJ1-2
V gene: TRBV10-3
D gene: .
CDR3 DNA: TGTGCCATCGGAGGAGGGAATGGCTACACCTTC
CDR3 protein: CAIGGGNGYTF

clone size: .
J gene: TRBJ2-1
V gene: TRBV29-1
D gene: .
CDR3 DNA: TGCAGCGTTGGAGTAGGTCCCTACAATGAGCAGTTCTTC
CDR3 protein: CSVGVGPYNEQFF

clone size: many
J gene: TRBJ1-5
V gene: TRBV20-1
D gene: .
CDR3 DNA: TGCAGTGCTAGAGAAGACAATGGGGTAAATCAGCCCCAGCATTTT
CDR3 protein: CSAREDNGVNQPQHF

clone size: few
J gene: TRBJ2-5
V gene: TRBV20-1
D gene: .
CDR3 DNA: TGCAGTGCTAGCCAGGAAGAGACCCAGTACTTC
CDR3 protein: CSASQEETQYF

clone size: .
J gene: TRBJ2-1
V gene: TRBV5-1
D gene: .
CDR3 DNA: TGCGCCAGCAGCTTGGTGGCGGCTAACTCCTACAATGAGCAGTTCTTC
CDR3 protein: CASSLVAANSYNEQFF

clone size: .
J gene: TRBJ1-1
V gene: TRBV19
D gene: .
CDR3 DNA: TGTGCCAGTAGAAAGGCGAACACTGAAGCTTTCTTT
CDR3 protein: CASRKANTEAFF

clone size: few
J gene: TRBJ2-2
V gene: TRBV9
D gene: .
CDR3 DNA: TGTGCCAGCAGCGTAGGGGAGTCTACCGGGGAGCTGTTTTTT
CDR3 protein: CASSVGESTGELFF

clone size: .
J gene: TRBJ2-7
V gene: TRBV11-2
D gene: .
CDR3 DNA: TGTGCCAGCAGCTTATCCAGGGCCCCTGGCGAGCAGTACTTC
CDR3 protein: CASSLSRAPGEQYF

clone size: few
J gene: TRBJ1-4
V gene: TRBV7-2
D gene: .
CDR3 DNA: TGTGCCAGCAGACCAAGTTTAGGTGGCGGAAAACTGTTTTTT
CDR3 protein: CASRPSLGGGKLFF

clone size: .
J gene: TRBJ2-7
V gene: TRBV18
D gene: TRBD1
CDR3 DNA: TGTGCCAGCTCACCGATCGACAGGGGGGGCGAGCAGTACTTC
CDR3 protein: CASSPIDRGGEQYF

clone size: few
J gene: TRBJ2-2
V gene: TRBV2
D gene: .
CDR3 DNA: TGTGCCAGCAGCGGGGCTCGGACCGGGGAGCTGTTTTTT
CDR3 protein: CASSGARTGELFF

clone size: few
J gene: TRBJ2-3
V gene: TRBV5-1
D gene: .
CDR3 DNA: TGCGCCAGCAGCTCCTTCGGTCGGGCAGATACGCAGTATTTT
CDR3 protein: CASSSFGRADTQYF

clone size: .
J gene: TRBJ2-1
V gene: TRBV27
D gene: .
CDR3 DNA: TGTGCCAGCAGTCTCCTCGGGGACGGAAACAATGAGCAGTTCTTC
CDR3 protein: CASSLLGDGNNEQFF

clone size: .
J gene: TRBJ1-6
V gene: TRBV29-1
D gene: .
CDR3 DNA: TGCAGCGTTTCTTCCGGACTCGGGCGGAATTCACCCCTCCACTTT
CDR3 protein: CSVSSGLGRNSPLHF

clone size: many
J gene: TRBJ1-2
V gene: TRBV12-3/TRBV12-4
D gene: .
CDR3 DNA: TGTGCCAGCACCTACAGCAGAGGCTATGGCTACACCTTC
CDR3 protein: CASTYSRGYGYTF

clone size: .
J gene: TRBJ2-5
V gene: TRBV12-3/TRBV12-4
D gene: TRBD2
CDR3 DNA: TGTGCCAGCAGTCCGAGACTAGCGGGATCACAAGAGACCCAGTACTTC
CDR3 protein: CASSPRLAGSQETQYF

clone size: .
J gene: TRBJ1-4
V gene: TRBV12-3/TRBV12-4
D gene: .
CDR3 DNA: TGTGCCAGCAGTGCGCTCGGTCTGGCCAATGAAAAACTGTTTTTT
CDR3 protein: CASSALGLANEKLFF

clone size: few
J gene: TRBJ2-7
V gene: TRBV29-1
D gene: TRBD1
CDR3 DNA: TGCAGCGTTGCCGGGACAGGGTCCTACGAGCAGTACTTC
CDR3 protein: CSVAGTGSYEQYF

clone size: .
J gene: TRBJ2-7
V gene: TRBV25-1
D gene: TRBD1
CDR3 DNA: TGTGCCAGCAAGCCTCCCGGGACAGCGTACGAGCAGTACTTC
CDR3 protein: CASKPPGTAYEQYF

clone size: .
J gene: TRBJ1-2
V gene: TRBV6-1
D gene: .
CDR3 DNA: TGTGCCAGCAGCCGCGCGGAGACCCACTATGGCTACACCTTC
CDR3 protein: CASSRAETHYGYTF

clone size: many
J gene: TRBJ2-2
V gene: TRBV29-1
D gene: TRBD2
CDR3 DNA: TGCAGCGTCGCCCCCTCAGCGGGAGTAAGCGGGGAGCTGTTTTTT
CDR3 protein: CSVAPSAGVSGELFF

clone size: few
J gene: TRBJ2-3
V gene: TRBV24-1
D gene: TRBD2
CDR3 DNA: TGTGCCACCAGCTCCCTGGGACTAGCGGGCTTACAAACAGATACGCAGTATTTT
CDR3 protein: CATSSLGLAGLQTDTQYF

clone size: .
J gene: TRBJ1-6
V gene: TRBV7-9
D gene: TRBD1
CDR3 DNA: TGTGCCAGCAGCTTAGACGGGACAGATAATTCACCCCTCCACTTT
CDR3 protein: CASSLDGTDNSPLHF

clone size: .
J gene: TRBJ2-1
V gene: TRBV7-8
D gene: .
CDR3 DNA: TGTGCCAGCAGCTTCCAGGGCGGTGTAGGCAATGAGCAGTTCTTC
CDR3 protein: CASSFQGGVGNEQFF